The clone carrying this T cell receptor (beta chain) was detected a few times. Its target is unknown. Sequencing was performed with immunoSEQ multiplex PCR; in TCRdb, only in-frame clones are kept and a portion is missing. The data contain 200,000 to 250,000 clones, approximately 65% of them seen just once; the ten biggest clones take up around 10%. CDR1 is SGHNT, CDR2 YYREEE, per germline (reference sequence). The junction had 1 base not matched to a gene; V was cut back by 4 bases and J by 3 bases. The CDR3 covers 15 residues. The sample is drawn from a study of shared clonotypes between healthy human individuals. Across the whole study: The cohort had a couple of women and a few men, ages 18 to 49. The plates for each donor numbered three CD4 naive, three CD4 memory, two CD8 naive and one CD8 memory.

Study results and caveats: In general, naive subsets displayed greater estimated richness than memory subsets did. Genetic and exposure-history diversity was limited by the small donor number.

This receptor was obtained from a man aged 25 to 40 in good health. The chain carries TRBV5-4 and TRBJ2-3, with TRBD2 matching over 14 bases. Sequencing used memory CD4+ T cells sorted from blood. Subset given: CD45RA-negative fraction. The CDR3 sequence: CASSRTSGRTDTQYF. CDR3 DNA: TGTGCCAGCAGCCGGACTAGCGGGAGGACAGATACGCAGTATTTT.